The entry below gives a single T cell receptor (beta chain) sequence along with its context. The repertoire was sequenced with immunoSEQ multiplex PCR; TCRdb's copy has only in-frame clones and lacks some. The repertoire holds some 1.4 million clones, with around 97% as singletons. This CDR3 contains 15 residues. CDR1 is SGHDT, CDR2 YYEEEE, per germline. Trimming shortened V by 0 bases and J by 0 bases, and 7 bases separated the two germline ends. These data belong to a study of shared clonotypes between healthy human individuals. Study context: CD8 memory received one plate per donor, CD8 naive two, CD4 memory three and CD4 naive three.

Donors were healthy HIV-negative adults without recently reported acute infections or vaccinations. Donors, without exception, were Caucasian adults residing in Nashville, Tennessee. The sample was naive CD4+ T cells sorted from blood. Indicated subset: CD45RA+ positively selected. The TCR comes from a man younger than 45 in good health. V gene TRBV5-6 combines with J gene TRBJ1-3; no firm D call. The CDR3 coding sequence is TGTGCCAGCAGCTTGGGACGGGCCTCTGGAAACACCATATATTTT. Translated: CASSLGRASGNTIYF.